Listed here are 17 T cell receptor beta chains from one sample, sequenced in a study of identical twins. TCRdb reprocessed the 5' RACE reads with MiXCR, giving one entry per CDR3 protein. The repertoire holds 650,000 to 800,000 distinct CDR3 sequences, with 8.5% to 9.5% as singletons. This sample was also put to use in a study of yellow fever vaccine responses in identical twins.

Sequencing was performed on PBMCs. The receptors stem from a woman between 18 and 29 years old in good health.

A few counts support this clonotype. The chain uses TRBV20-1 and TRBJ2-1; 9 bases align to TRBD2. The CDR3 length is 15 residues. The germline CDR1 and CDR2 sequences are DFQATT and SNEGSKA (reference sequence). V shed 0 bases, J shed 3 bases, and the junction held 3 bases outside the gene matches. The DNA for the CDR3 is TGCAGTGCTAGAGAGACTAGCGGCTACTACAATGAGCAGTTCTTC. Translating it yields CSARETSGYYNEQFF.

This clonotype was seen only a few times. This rearrangement joins TRBV7-9 to TRBJ2-5; 8 bases are a match to TRBD2. CDR1 is SEHNR and CDR2 is FQNEAQ in the germline V gene (reference sequence). CDR3 length: 14 residues. V shed 6 bases, J shed 2 bases, and the junction held 5 bases outside the gene matches. CDR3 residues: CASSGGGTQETQYF. CDR3 bases: TGTGCCAGCAGTGGCGGGGGGACGCAAGAGACCCAGTACTTC. The variable domain in full, completed from reference TRBV7-9 and TRBJ2-5, reads DTGVSQNPRHKITKRGQNVTFRCDPISEHNRLYWYRQTLGQGPEFLTYFQNEAQLEKSRLLSDRFSAERPKGSFSTLEIQRTEQGDSAMYLCASSGGGTQETQYFGPGTRLLVL.

This clonotype was detected a few times. The J gene is TRBJ2-1, the V gene TRBV13; 13 bases fit TRBD2. CDR3 length equals 19 residues. V shed 0 bases and J 4 bases; nucleotides not matched to a gene: 9. Per germline, CDR1 PRHDT and CDR2 FYEKMQ (reference sequence). CDR3 DNA: TGTGCCAGCAGCTTAGGACGCGAACTAGCGGGGGGGCGTTACAATGAGCAGTTCTTC. Residues: CASSLGRELAGGRYNEQFF.

This clonotype turned up a few times. The chain employs TRBV6-2 or TRBV6-3 and TRBJ2-3; TRBD2 aligns across 9 bases. The V and J ends lost 0 bases and 3 bases, in that order; junction bases with no gene match: 13. CDR3 length: 19 amino acids. Germline values: CDR1 MNHEY, CDR2 SVGEGT. CDR3 residues: CASSYSTLPRAGGTDTQYF. CDR3 bases: TGTGCCAGCAGTTACTCGACCCTCCCCCGAGCGGGAGGTACAGATACGCAGTATTTT.

The chain has TRBV6-2 or TRBV6-3 and TRBJ2-1; TRBD1 aligns across 8 bases. The junction had 6 bases not matched to a gene; V was cut back by 1 base and J by 7 bases. This CDR3 comprises 15 residues. Per the germline V gene, CDR1 is MNHEY and CDR2 is SVGEGT. This CDR3 is CASSYWQGAGNEQFF. CDR3 DNA: TGTGCCAGCAGTTACTGGCAGGGGGCGGGTAATGAGCAGTTCTTC.

This chain uses TRBV7-6 with TRBJ1-4, with 9 bases identical to TRBD1. CDR1 and CDR2 from the germline V gene are SGHVS and FNYEAQ. Germline trimming cut 10 bases from V and 8 bases from J; bases unmatched to any gene: 14. The CDR3 has 15 amino acids. In DNA, the CDR3 is TGTGCCACACGCTTCGGGACAGGGCTAAGAGAAAAACTGTTTTTT. Its translation: CATRFGTGLREKLFF.

This clonotype has only a few counts. The chain uses TRBV6-1 and TRBJ2-4; TRBD1 matches at 8 bases. CDR1 and CDR2 (germline): MNHNS, SASEGT. This CDR3 spans 15 amino acids. The trim removed 6 bases at V and 0 bases at J, leaving 4 bases unmatched. CDR3 sequence reads: CASRSGGAAKNIQYF. In DNA form, the CDR3 reads TGTGCCAGCAGATCAGGGGGCGCAGCCAAAAACATTCAGTACTTC.

This clonotype was found many times. CDR3 coding DNA: TGCAGTGCTAAGGAAGGCAGTACTAACAATCAGCCCCAGCATTTT. This codes for CSAKEGSTNNQPQHF. The chain has TRBV20-1 and TRBJ1-5; D gene unclear. Germline V lookup: CDR1 DFQATT, CDR2 SNEGSKA (reference sequence). This CDR3 is 15 amino acids long. With 4 bases removed from V and 3 bases from J, the gap between germline ends came to 16 bases.

This clonotype occurred a few times. V usage is TRBV20-1 and J usage is TRBJ1-6; 7 bases align to TRBD1. CDR3 length: 15 residues. CDR1 is DFQATT, CDR2 SNEGSKA, per germline (reference sequence). The V segment lost 3 bases and the J segment 6 bases; nucleotides outside the gene matches: 8. The CDR3 here is CSASWGNRGNSPLHF. The CDR3 DNA is TGCAGTGCTAGCTGGGGAAACAGGGGTAATTCACCCCTCCACTTT.

The V call is TRBV19, the J call TRBJ2-3, with D perhaps matching TRBD1 or TRBD2 (5 bases each). Germline V gives CDR1 LNHDA, CDR2 SQIVND (reference sequence). CDR3 size: 13 residues. Trimming removed 1 base from V and 5 bases from J, with 7 bases in between. The CDR3, as DNA: TGTGCCAGTAGTATAGGAGGGGAAGATACGCAGTATTTT. Its protein product is CASSIGGEDTQYF.

This rearrangement joins TRBV6-1 to TRBJ2-1; 9 nucleotides match TRBD2. The CDR3 length is 17 residues. V was pared by 4 bases and J by 5 bases, with 12 bases of the junction left unmatched. Germline lookup yields CDR1 MNHNS and CDR2 SASEGT. As DNA, the CDR3 is TGTGCCAGCAGTGTAGTTCTGGGACTAGCTATTAACAATGAGCAGTTCTTC. This sequence encodes CASSVVLGLAINNEQFF.

V and J are TRBV5-4 and TRBJ2-3, with 9 bases identical to TRBD2. CDR1 SGHNT and CDR2 YYREEE come from the germline V gene (reference sequence). This CDR3 comprises 18 residues. Unmatched junction bases numbered 13, after V lost 1 base and J lost 4 bases. The CDR3 coding sequence is TGTGCCAGCAGCTTGAGGGGGTGGCGGGGGGGCCAGGCAGATACGCAGTATTTT. Residues: CASSLRGWRGGQADTQYF.

The chain carries TRBV12-3 or TRBV12-4 and TRBJ2-7; 12 positions agree with TRBD1. This CDR3 spans 14 amino acids. V gave up 6 bases and J gave up 6 bases; unmatched junction bases: 6. The CDR3 coding sequence is TGTGCCAGCAGGACAGGGACAGGGGGCTTCGAGCAGTACTTC. Residues: CASRTGTGGFEQYF.

This rearrangement joins TRBV12-3 or TRBV12-4 to TRBJ2-1; 7 bases are shared with TRBD2. Trimming at V came to 3 bases and at J to 3 bases, leaving 8 bases not matched to a gene. This CDR3 comprises 16 residues. The CDR3 spells CASSFYGGTIYNEQFF. CDR3 bases: TGTGCCAGCAGTTTTTACGGGGGGACGATCTACAATGAGCAGTTCTTC.

The chain uses TRBV19 and TRBJ2-7; 11 bases match TRBD1. The trim removed 3 bases at V and 3 bases at J, leaving 4 bases unmatched. The germline CDR1 and CDR2 sequences are LNHDA and SQIVND (reference sequence). This CDR3 has 15 amino acids. CDR3 nucleotide sequence: TGTGCCAGTAGTATCGACGGGACAGGGGGCTACGAGCAGTACTTC. This translates into CASSIDGTGGYEQYF.

This clonotype was counted ten times or more. The V call is TRBV6-5, the J call TRBJ2-2; no definite D call. This CDR3 spans 16 amino acids. With 2 bases removed from V and 0 bases from J, the gap between germline ends came to 10 bases. Per the germline V gene, CDR1 is MNHEY and CDR2 is SVGAGI. DNA of the CDR3: TGTGCCAGCAGTTACGCGTTCGGCGCGAACACCGGGGAGCTGTTTTTT. The encoded protein is CASSYAFGANTGELFF.

This clonotype occurred many times. The J gene is TRBJ2-7, the V gene TRBV12-3 or TRBV12-4; D is undetermined. This CDR3 has 13 residues. V was trimmed by 8 bases and J by 2 bases, leaving 13 bases between them. The CDR3 DNA follows: TGTGCCAGCGGTAAGACGGGTACCTACGAGCAGTACTTC. Amino acids: CASGKTGTYEQYF.